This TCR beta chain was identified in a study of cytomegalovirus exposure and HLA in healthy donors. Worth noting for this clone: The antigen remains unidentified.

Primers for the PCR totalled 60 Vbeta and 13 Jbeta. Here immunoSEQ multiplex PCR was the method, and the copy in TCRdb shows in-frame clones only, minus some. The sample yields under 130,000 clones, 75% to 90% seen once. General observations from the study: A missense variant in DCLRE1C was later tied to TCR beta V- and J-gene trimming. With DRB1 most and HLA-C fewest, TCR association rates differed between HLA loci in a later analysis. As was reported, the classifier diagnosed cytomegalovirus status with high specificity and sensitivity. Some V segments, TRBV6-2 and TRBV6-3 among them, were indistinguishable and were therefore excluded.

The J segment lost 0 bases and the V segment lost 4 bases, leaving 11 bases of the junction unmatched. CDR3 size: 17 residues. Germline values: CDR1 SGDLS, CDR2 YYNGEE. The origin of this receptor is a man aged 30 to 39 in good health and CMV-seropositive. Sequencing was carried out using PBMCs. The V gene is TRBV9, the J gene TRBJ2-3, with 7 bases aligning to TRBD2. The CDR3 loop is CASSPRGGGTSTDTQYF. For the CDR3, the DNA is TGTGCCAGCAGCCCGCGGGGCGGGGGAACTAGCACAGATACGCAGTATTTT.